These 20 T cell receptor beta chains originate from one sample sequenced in a study of PD-1 blockade in classical Hodgkin lymphoma. Brentuximab vedotin exposure varied, and every patient relapsed after autologous stem cell transplantation. The method was immunoSEQ multiplex PCR; TCRdb's version includes in-frame clones alone and lacks a portion of them. In the table there are about 110,000 clones, nearly 90% of which are singletons. The specimen comprised peripheral blood mononuclear cells (PBMCs), sampled before the second cycle of nivolumab. Receptor source: a human donor with classical Hodgkin lymphoma.

The chain carries TRBV5-4 and TRBJ1-4; 10 bases are shared with TRBD1. V shed 0 bases and J 8 bases; nucleotides not matched to a gene: 7. CDR3 size: 16 residues. CDR1 and CDR2 (germline): SGHNT, YYREEE (reference sequence). The CDR3 loop is CASSLGDRGPREKLFF. The CDR3 nucleotides are TGTGCCAGCAGCTTGGGAGACAGGGGGCCAAGAGAAAAACTGTTTTTT.

V gene TRBV27 combines with J gene TRBJ2-1, with 11 bases fitting TRBD2. Germline V gives CDR1 MNHEY, CDR2 SMNVEV (reference sequence). With 4 bases clipped from V and 4 bases from J, the junction kept 6 bases outside the gene matches. The CDR3 contains 16 residues. The CDR3, as DNA: TGTGCCAGCAGTTACATGGGACTAGCGGTATACAATGAGCAGTTCTTC. Its translation is CASSYMGLAVYNEQFF.

The chain recombines TRBV11-2 with TRBJ2-3; TRBD2 is a possible D gene (5 bases). CDR1 SGHAT and CDR2 FQNNGV come from the germline V gene. The germline V and J ends were trimmed by 0 bases and 1 base, with 14 bases remaining between them. The CDR3 has 17 amino acids. For the CDR3, the DNA is TGTGCCAGCAGCTTAGATCCCGGAGTGGGAGGCACAGATACGCAGTATTTT. Its translation: CASSLDPGVGGTDTQYF.

The rearrangement uses TRBV5-4 and TRBJ1-1, with TRBD1 identical over 7 bases. Germline assignment: CDR1 SGHNT and CDR2 YYREEE (reference sequence). The CDR3 has 12 residues. J lost 4 bases, V lost 4 bases, and 1 base had no gene match. The chain's CDR3 is CASSPGGTEAFF. The CDR3 coding sequence is TGTGCCAGCAGCCCAGGGGGCACTGAAGCTTTCTTT.

The chain employs TRBV7-9 and TRBJ1-1, with 7 bases that match TRBD1. The V segment lost 4 bases and the J segment 3 bases; nucleotides outside the gene matches: 2. This CDR3 has 13 amino acids. Per germline, CDR1 SEHNR and CDR2 FQNEAQ (reference sequence). As DNA, the CDR3 is TGTGCCAGCAGCTCGGGACAGCACACTGAAGCTTTCTTT. Residues: CASSSGQHTEAFF.

The V gene is TRBV15, the J gene TRBJ1-2, with D possibly TRBD1 on 6 matching bases. Trimming took off 0 bases at V and 1 base at J, with 12 bases between the two ends. The CDR3 runs to 16 residues. Germline CDR1 is LNHNV and CDR2 is YYDKDF (reference sequence). CDR3 residues: CATSRDVGQLNYGYTF. The CDR3 nucleotides are TGTGCCACCAGCAGAGATGTCGGACAGCTTAACTATGGCTACACCTTC. The whole variable domain, remainder taken from reference TRBV15 and TRBJ1-2, is DAMVIQNPRYQVTQFGKPVTLSCSQTLNHNVMYWYQQKSSQAPKLLFHYYDKDFNNEADTPDNFQSRRPNTSFCFLDIRSPGLGDTAMYLCATSRDVGQLNYGYTFGSGTRLTVV.

The rearrangement uses TRBV10-3 and TRBJ2-3, with 11 bases identical to TRBD2. With 6 bases clipped from V and 5 bases from J, the junction kept 13 bases outside the gene matches. This CDR3 comprises 17 residues. Germline lookup yields CDR1 ENHRY and CDR2 SYGVKD. CDR3 in amino acids: CAISPGLAETPGDTQYF. CDR3 nucleotide sequence: TGTGCCATCAGCCCGGGACTAGCGGAAACTCCGGGAGATACGCAGTATTTT.

V usage is TRBV11-2 and J usage is TRBJ2-7; D gene unclear. V lost 0 bases, J lost 7 bases, and 10 bases lay in between. The CDR3 runs to 13 residues. Germline values: CDR1 SGHAT, CDR2 FQNNGV. The CDR3 region is CASSLDPLGEQYF. In DNA form, the CDR3 reads TGTGCCAGCAGCTTAGACCCATTAGGGGAGCAGTACTTC. Full variable domain (rest looked up from reference TRBV11-2 and TRBJ2-7): EAGVAQSPRYKIIEKRQSVAFWCNPISGHATLYWYQQILGQGPKLLIQFQNNGVVDDSQLPKDRFSAERLKGVDSTLKIQPAKLEDSAVYLCASSLDPLGEQYFGPGTRLTVT.

The chain has TRBV4-2 and TRBJ2-5, with TRBD2 identical over 11 bases. Germline V lookup: CDR1 LGHNA, CDR2 YNFKEQ. The V gene end was trimmed by 4 bases and the J gene end by 5 bases; junction bases not matched to a gene: 6. This CDR3 is built from 15 residues. The CDR3 DNA is TGTGCCAGCAGCCCGCGGACTAGCGGGCAGGAGACCCAGTACTTC. This encodes CASSPRTSGQETQYF.

This clone was detected only once. V gene TRBV18 combines with J gene TRBJ2-7; 8 nucleotides match TRBD1. CDR1 and CDR2 from the germline V gene are KGHSH and LQKENI. With 3 bases clipped from V and 1 base from J, the junction kept 5 bases outside the gene matches. The CDR3 length is 15 residues. As DNA, the CDR3 is TGTGCCAGCTCACCTACCGGGACAGGTTCCTACGAGCAGTACTTC. Its protein product is CASSPTGTGSYEQYF.

This clone has a single count. CDR3 coding DNA: TGTGCCAGCAGCTTAGGGTTAAGCTCCTACAATGAGCAGTTCTTC. Amino acids: CASSLGLSSYNEQFF. V and J are TRBV11-3 and TRBJ2-1; D not resolved. The germline V gene has CDR1 SGHNT and CDR2 YENEEA. CDR3 length: 15 amino acids. Between the trimmed V and J ends, which lost 1 base and 0 bases, there was a span of 7 bases.

This chain uses TRBV10-1 with TRBJ2-7, with D perhaps TRBD2 (5 bases). The CDR3 is 13 amino acids. Germline V gives CDR1 WNHNN, CDR2 SYGVQD (reference sequence). Trimming removed 5 bases at V and 3 bases at J, with 11 bases between. Here the CDR3 reads CASSQYRDYEQYF. CDR3 in DNA: TGCGCCAGCAGTCAATACCGGGACTACGAGCAGTACTTC.

V gene TRBV19 combines with J gene TRBJ1-5; D not certain. V lost 5 bases, J lost 0 bases, and 5 bases lay in between. CDR1 is LNHDA, CDR2 SQIVND, per germline (reference sequence). CDR3 length: 13 amino acids. The CDR3 region has the DNA TGTGCCAGTAGTCCGTATAGCAATCAGCCCCAGCATTTT. Amino acid sequence: CASSPYSNQPQHF.

This chain uses TRBV5-1 with TRBJ2-5; D ambiguous. The germline gives CDR1 SGHRS, CDR2 YFSETQ. With 1 base removed from V and 2 bases from J, the gap between germline ends came to 9 bases. The CDR3 is made up of 14 amino acids. The CDR3 is CASSLYGRQETQYF. As DNA, the CDR3 is TGCGCCAGCAGCTTGTACGGCAGGCAAGAGACCCAGTACTTC.

The chain joins TRBV13 to TRBJ2-1, with TRBD2 matching over 14 bases. The length of the CDR3 is 19 residues. Per germline, CDR1 PRHDT and CDR2 FYEKMQ (reference sequence). Trimming at V came to 4 bases and at J to 8 bases, leaving 16 bases not matched to a gene. This chain's CDR3 is CASSSGLAGELTLVDEQFF. The CDR3 nucleotides are TGTGCCAGCAGCTCGGGACTAGCGGGGGAGTTGACCTTAGTTGATGAGCAGTTCTTC.

The rearrangement links TRBV18 to TRBJ2-7; no definite D call. V shed 5 bases and J shed 0 bases, with 14 bases lying between them. Looked up from germline, CDR1 is KGHSH and CDR2 is LQKENI. The CDR3 covers 15 residues. CDR3 loop: CASSADARSSYEQYF. For the CDR3, the DNA is TGTGCCAGCTCAGCGGACGCAAGGAGCTCCTACGAGCAGTACTTC.

The J gene is TRBJ2-7, the V gene TRBV7-9; 8 nucleotides line up with TRBD1. CDR3 length equals 16 residues. The J segment lost 0 bases and the V segment lost 5 bases, leaving 9 bases of the junction unmatched. Germline V gene data show CDR1 as SEHNR and CDR2 as FQNEAQ (reference sequence). CDR3 loop: CASSPRSQGASYEQYF. For the CDR3, the DNA is TGTGCCAGCAGCCCCAGGAGCCAGGGGGCCTCCTACGAGCAGTACTTC.

CDR3 protein: CASSGGSSYSEAFF. Written as DNA, the CDR3 is TGTGCCAGCAGTGGGGGGTCGAGTTATTCTGAAGCTTTCTTT. The chain is built from TRBV27 and TRBJ1-1, with D possibly being TRBD1 (5 bases). Trimming shortened V by 5 bases and J by 6 bases, and 16 bases separated the two germline ends. Per germline, CDR1 MNHEY and CDR2 SMNVEV (reference sequence). The CDR3 is 14 amino acids.

V usage is TRBV7-2 and J usage is TRBJ2-5, with unresolved D. The germline gives CDR1 SGHTA, CDR2 FQGNSA. Trimming removed 1 base from V and 5 bases from J, with 11 bases in between. The CDR3 loop spans 14 amino acids. CDR3 sequence (DNA): TGTGCCAGCAGCTTAGAAGACTTCCTTGAGACCCAGTACTTC. Amino acids: CASSLEDFLETQYF. Combining the CDR3 with reference TRBV7-2 and TRBJ2-5 gives the whole variable domain GAGVSQSPSNKVTEKGKDVELRCDPISGHTALYWYRQSLGQGLEFLIYFQGNSAPDKSGLPSDRFSAERTGGSVSTLTIQRTQQEDSAVYLCASSLEDFLETQYFGPGTRLLVL.

The genes are TRBV14 and TRBJ1-1; D is ambiguous. Germline assignment: CDR1 SGHDN and CDR2 FVKESK. The CDR3 covers 17 residues. Trimming took off 1 base at V and 2 bases at J, with 17 bases between the two ends. CDR3 bases: TGTGCCAGCAGCCAAGGACCCAGCCTACGGGCCAACACTGAAGCTTTCTTT. It is translated as CASSQGPSLRANTEAFF.